Listed here are 11 T cell receptor beta chains from one sample, sequenced in a study of vaccination effects on CD4 cells after COVID-19. These TCRs' antigens remain unknown. The assay was immunoSEQ multiplex PCR, and TCRdb's table has in-frame clones only and misses some. The table includes about 73,000 clones, around 79% detected once. ViraFEST used viral peptide pools to expand antigen-specific CD4+ T cells before sequencing. Researchers isolated CD4+ T cells once approximately eleven days of culture had elapsed. Absence of prior SARS-CoV-2 infection characterized the vaccine recipients, who showed negative nucleocapsid antibodies. Sequenced material: CD4+ T cells from PBMCs cultured with HCoV-NL63 spike peptides, taken before COVID-19 vaccination. These receptor sequences come from a human donor who received a COVID-19 vaccine.

This clone has a handful of counts. V is TRBV29-1 and J is TRBJ1-4, with TRBD1 identical over 8 bases. Germline trimming cut 5 bases from V and 0 bases from J; bases unmatched to any gene: 2. CDR1 and CDR2 (germline): SQVTM, ANQGSEA. The CDR3 extends over 14 amino acids. The CDR3 region is CSVRQGTTNEKLFF. In DNA, the CDR3 is TGCAGCGTTCGACAGGGGACAACTAATGAAAAACTGTTTTTT. Together with reference TRBV29-1 and TRBJ1-4, the CDR3 gives the full variable domain: SAVISQKPSRDICQRGTSLTIQCQVDSQVTMMFWYRQQPGQSLTLIATANQGSEATYESGFVIDKFPISRPNLTFSTLTVSNMSPEDSSIYLCSVRQGTTNEKLFFGSGTQLSVL.

The genes are TRBV27 and TRBJ1-1, with D uncertain. From germline, CDR1 is MNHEY and CDR2 SMNVEV (reference sequence). The V and J ends lost 4 bases and 0 bases respectively, with 6 bases between them. This CDR3 spans 13 amino acids. The CDR3 DNA reads as TGTGCCAGCAGTTCACAGATGAACACTGAAGCTTTCTTT. Translating it yields CASSSQMNTEAFF.

The chain links TRBV11-3 to TRBJ1-1; D is undetermined. Germline CDR1 reads SGHNT; CDR2 reads YENEEA. The V gene lost 3 bases and the J gene lost 2 bases, with 7 bases spanning the gap. CDR3 length equals 13 residues. CDR3 sequence: CASSLWANTEAFF. For the CDR3, the DNA is TGTGCCAGCAGCTTGTGGGCAAACACTGAAGCTTTCTTT.

The chain carries TRBV29-1 and TRBJ2-7; TRBD1 might be the D (6 bases). Germline V gene lookup returns CDR1 SQVTM and CDR2 ANQGSEA. CDR3 length: 15 residues. Trimming took 1 base from V and 6 from J, leaving 19 bases between them. CDR3 nucleotides: TGCAGCGTTGAAGGGCAGGGGTTATCAACCCTCGAGCAGTACGTC. This translates into CSVEGQGLSTLEQYV.

CDR3 region: CASRTEPMNTEAFF. As DNA, the CDR3 is TGTGCCAGCAGGACAGAACCTATGAACACTGAAGCTTTCTTT. The rearrangement uses TRBV28 and TRBJ1-1; D may be TRBD1 (5 bases). The germline CDR1 and CDR2 sequences are MDHEN and SYDVKM. The ends were cut back, 6 bases at V and 0 bases at J, with 11 bases in the middle. CDR3 length equals 14 residues.

The chain employs TRBV19 and TRBJ1-1; 8 bases are a match to TRBD1. Germline V lookup: CDR1 LNHDA, CDR2 SQIVND (reference sequence). The CDR3 extends over 16 amino acids. Trimming at V came to 4 bases and at J to 5 bases, leaving 12 bases not matched to a gene. This CDR3 is CASSRDRTMSETEAFF. CDR3 nucleotides: TGTGCCAGTAGTAGGGACAGGACGATGTCGGAAACTGAAGCTTTCTTT.

CDR3 DNA: TGTGCCAGCAGTACCCGACAGGGGGTATACGAGCAGTACGTC. Protein sequence: CASSTRQGVYEQYV. The genes are TRBV6-5 and TRBJ2-7; 9 bases align to TRBD1. This CDR3 contains 14 residues. Germline V gene data show CDR1 as MNHEY and CDR2 as SVGAGI. The J segment lost 4 bases and the V segment lost 5 bases, leaving 6 bases of the junction unmatched.

The J gene is TRBJ2-3, the V gene TRBV19; the D gene is possibly TRBD2 (6 bases). The CDR3 length is 14 residues. Trimming removed 7 bases from V and 6 bases from J, with 17 bases in between. The V gene's germline CDR1 is LNHDA and CDR2 SQIVND (reference sequence). The CDR3 reads CASTRAGKFDTQYF. CDR3 DNA: TGTGCCAGTACCCGCGCGGGGAAATTCGATACGCAGTATTTT.

The rearrangement links TRBV5-6 to TRBJ2-4; D may be TRBD1 or TRBD2 (5 bases each). Trimming removed 6 bases at V and 6 bases at J, with 16 bases between. CDR3 size: 14 residues. The germline gives CDR1 SGHDT, CDR2 YYEEEE. DNA for the CDR3: TGTGCCAGCAACCTTCGGGGTGGGGGAAACATTCAGTACTTC. This sequence encodes CASNLRGGGNIQYF. The full variable domain, completed using reference TRBV5-6 and TRBJ2-4, is DAGVTQSPTHLIKTRGQQVTLRCSPKSGHDTVSWYQQALGQGPQFIFQYYEEEERQRGNFPDRFSGHQFPNYSSELNVNALLLGDSALYLCASNLRGGGNIQYFGAGTRLSVL.

The rearrangement uses TRBV6-5 and TRBJ2-5; possible D gene TRBD2, 6 bases. Deletions cut 7 bases from V and 1 base from J, with 10 bases between. The CDR3 has 13 amino acids. Germline CDR1 is MNHEY and CDR2 is SVGAGI. CDR3 in DNA: TGTGCCAGCATGGGAGCGGGCCAAGAGACCCAGTACTTC. Protein sequence: CASMGAGQETQYF.

The rearrangement joins TRBV5-1 to TRBJ1-1; no clear D gene. Germline V gene sequence: CDR1 SGHRS, CDR2 YFSETQ. V dropped 0 bases and J dropped 10 bases, with 19 bases sitting between them. The CDR3 has 15 amino acids. Here the CDR3 DNA reads TGCGCCAGCAGCTTGGGCAGTGCGGGTCCTACCGGAGCTTTCTTT. Its protein is CASSLGSAGPTGAFF.